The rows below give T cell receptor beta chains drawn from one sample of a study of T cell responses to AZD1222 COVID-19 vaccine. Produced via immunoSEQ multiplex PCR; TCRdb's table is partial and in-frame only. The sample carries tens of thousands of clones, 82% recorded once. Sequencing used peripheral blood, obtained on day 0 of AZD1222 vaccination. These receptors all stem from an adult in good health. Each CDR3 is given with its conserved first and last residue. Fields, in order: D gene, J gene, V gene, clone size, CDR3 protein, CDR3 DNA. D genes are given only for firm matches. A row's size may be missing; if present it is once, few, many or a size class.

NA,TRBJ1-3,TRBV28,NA,CASSAFLSGNTIYF,TGTGCCAGCAGTGCCTTCCTCTCTGGAAACACCATATATTTT
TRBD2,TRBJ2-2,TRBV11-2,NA,CASTPTGGATGELFF,TGTGCCAGCACCCCAACGGGAGGCGCCACCGGGGAGCTGTTTTTT
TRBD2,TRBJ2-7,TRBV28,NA,CASSFELAGLGYEQYF,TGTGCCAGCAGTTTTGAGCTAGCGGGGTTGGGGTACGAGCAGTACTTC
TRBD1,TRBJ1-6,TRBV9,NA,CASSVGDRGALHF,TGTGCCAGCAGCGTAGGGGACAGAGGAGCCCTCCACTTT
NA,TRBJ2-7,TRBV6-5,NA,CASSYSDSYEQYF,TGTGCCAGCAGTTACTCGGACAGCTACGAGCAGTACTTC
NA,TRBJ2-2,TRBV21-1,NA,CASSRKEATYGTGELFF,TGTGCCAGCAGCAGGAAGGAGGCAACGTATGGCACCGGGGAGCTGTTTTTT
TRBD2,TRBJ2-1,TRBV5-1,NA,CASSLRSGGPPSYNEQFF,TGCGCCAGCAGCTTGAGGAGCGGGGGCCCCCCCTCCTACAATGAGCAGTTCTTC
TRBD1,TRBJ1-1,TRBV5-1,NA,CASSLDRGNTEAFF,TGCGCCAGCAGCTTGGACAGGGGGAACACTGAAGCTTTCTTT
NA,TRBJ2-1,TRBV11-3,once,CASSFGLPDNEQFF,TGTGCCAGCAGCTTCGGACTCCCGGACAATGAGCAGTTCTTC
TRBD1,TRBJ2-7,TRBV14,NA,CASSQADRSLYF,TGTGCCAGCAGCCAAGCGGACAGGTCCTTGTACTTC
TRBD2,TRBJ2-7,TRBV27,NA,CASRVLAGGSYEQYF,TGTGCCAGCAGGGTACTAGCGGGGGGCTCCTACGAGCAGTACTTC
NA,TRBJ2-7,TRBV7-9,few,CASSPTSYEQYF,TGTGCCAGCAGCCCGACTAGTTACGAGCAGTACTTC
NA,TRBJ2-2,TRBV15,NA,CATSTTSVNTGELFF,TGTGCCACCAGCACGACTAGTGTGAACACCGGGGAGCTGTTTTTT
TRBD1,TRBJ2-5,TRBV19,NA,CASSMGNAGGTQYF,TGTGCCAGTAGTATGGGCAACGCAGGGGGGACCCAGTACTTC
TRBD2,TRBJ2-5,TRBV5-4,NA,CASSLEVAGGQETQYF,TGTGCCAGCAGCTTGGAGGTAGCGGGGGGTCAAGAGACCCAGTACTTC
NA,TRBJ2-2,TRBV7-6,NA,CASNKHPGQGNTGELFF,TGTGCCAGCAACAAACATCCGGGGCAGGGTAACACCGGGGAGCTGTTTTTT
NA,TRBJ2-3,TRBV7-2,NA,CASSPHGTATDTQYF,TGTGCCAGCAGCCCCCATGGGACTGCCACAGATACGCAGTATTTT
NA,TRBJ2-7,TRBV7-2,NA,CASSSREAVRNEQYF,TGTGCCAGCAGCTCTCGGGAAGCGGTCCGGAACGAGCAGTACTTC
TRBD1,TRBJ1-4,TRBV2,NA,CASSGVGLRDRQKFF,TGTGCCAGCAGTGGAGTGGGTTTACGGGACAGGCAAAAGTTTTTT
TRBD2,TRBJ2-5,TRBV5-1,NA,CASSAGTSGPGQETQYF,TGCGCCAGCAGCGCCGGGACTAGCGGACCCGGACAAGAGACCCAGTACTTC
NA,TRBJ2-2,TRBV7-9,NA,CASSLAGGNTGELFF,TGTGCCAGCAGCTTAGCGGGGGGGAACACCGGGGAGCTGTTTTTT
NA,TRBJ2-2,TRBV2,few,CASSEIPPGSGAGELFF,TGTGCCAGCAGTGAAATCCCCCCAGGGTCCGGGGCCGGGGAGCTGTTTTTT
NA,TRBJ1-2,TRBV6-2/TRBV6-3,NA,CASSPNRVDYGYTF,TGTGCCAGCAGCCCTAACAGGGTTGACTATGGCTACACCTTC
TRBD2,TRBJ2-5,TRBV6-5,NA,CASRGTTKETQYF,TGTGCCAGCAGGGGGACTACTAAAGAGACCCAGTACTTC
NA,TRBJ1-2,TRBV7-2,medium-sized,CASSQGFGGYGYTF,TGTGCCAGCAGCCAGGGGTTTGGGGGCTATGGCTACACCTTC
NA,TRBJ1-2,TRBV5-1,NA,CASSLDRVTNYGYTF,TGCGCCAGCAGCTTGGACAGGGTCACTAACTATGGCTACACCTTC
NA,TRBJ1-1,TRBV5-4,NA,CASSFGNTEAFF,TGTGCCAGCAGCTTTGGTAACACTGAAGCTTTCTTT
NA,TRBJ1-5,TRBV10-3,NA,CAAGTASNQPQHF,TGTGCCGCAGGGACGGCGAGCAATCAGCCCCAGCATTTT
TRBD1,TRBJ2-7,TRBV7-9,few,CASSHSGQGYEQYF,TGTGCCAGCAGCCACTCGGGACAGGGCTACGAGCAGTACTTC
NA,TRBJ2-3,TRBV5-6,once,CASSLGGNTDTQYF,TGTGCCAGCAGCTTGGGTGGGAACACAGATACGCAGTATTTT
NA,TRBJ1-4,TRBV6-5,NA,CASKLGHLNEKLFF,TGTGCCAGCAAACTAGGACACCTGAATGAAAAACTGTTTTTT
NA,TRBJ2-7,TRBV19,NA,CASGHSYSYEQYF,TGTGCCAGTGGACACTCCTACTCCTACGAGCAGTACTTC
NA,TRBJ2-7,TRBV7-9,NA,CASSLYPGRSSYEQYF,TGTGCCAGCAGCTTATACCCCGGCAGAAGCTCCTACGAGCAGTACTTC
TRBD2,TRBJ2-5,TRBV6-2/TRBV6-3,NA,CASSYQAGGQETQYF,TGTGCCAGCAGTTACCAAGCGGGGGGGCAAGAGACCCAGTACTTC
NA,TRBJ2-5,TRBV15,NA,CATSITQALETQYF,TGTGCCACCAGCATAACCCAAGCACTGGAGACCCAGTACTTC
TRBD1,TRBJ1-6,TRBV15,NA,CATRPGTGVYNSPLHF,TGTGCCACCCGCCCCGGGACAGGAGTCTATAATTCACCCCTCCACTTT
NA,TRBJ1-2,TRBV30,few,CAWARANGYYGYTF,TGTGCCTGGGCCAGGGCCAACGGGTACTATGGCTACACCTTC
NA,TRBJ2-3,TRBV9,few,CASSVAGTSTDTQYF,TGTGCCAGCAGCGTAGCGGGGACAAGCACAGATACGCAGTATTTT
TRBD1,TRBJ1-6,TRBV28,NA,CASYGGDRGGSPLHF,TGTGCCAGCTATGGGGGAGACAGGGGTGGTTCACCCCTCCACTTT
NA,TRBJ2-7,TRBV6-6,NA,CASSYSTAYEQYF,TGTGCCAGCAGTTACTCGACGGCCTACGAGCAGTACTTC
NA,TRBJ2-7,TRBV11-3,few,CASSLEGSYEQYF,TGTGCCAGCAGCTTAGAGGGGTCCTACGAGCAGTACTTC
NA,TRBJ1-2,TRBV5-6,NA,CASSFREYGYTF,TGTGCCAGCAGCTTTCGAGAGTACGGCTACACCTTC
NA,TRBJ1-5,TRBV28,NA,CASTAQGGLNSNQPQHF,TGTGCCAGCACGGCCCAGGGAGGCCTAAACAGCAATCAGCCCCAGCATTTT
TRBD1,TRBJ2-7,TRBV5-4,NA,CASSLLGTGLREQYF,TGTGCCAGCAGCTTGTTAGGGACAGGCCTTCGGGAGCAGTACTTC
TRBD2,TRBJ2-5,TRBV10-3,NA,CAISGRVTAGGETQYF,TGTGCCATCAGTGGGAGAGTTACTGCGGGGGGAGAGACCCAGTACTTC
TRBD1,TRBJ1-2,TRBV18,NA,CASSPGQANYGYTF,TGTGCCAGCTCACCGGGACAGGCCAACTATGGCTACACCTTC
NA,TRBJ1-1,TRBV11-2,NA,CASSLQGRATEAFF,TGTGCCAGCAGCTTACAGGGACGGGCCACTGAAGCTTTCTTT
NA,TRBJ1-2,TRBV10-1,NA,CASMGGIAPGRLKGGYTF,TGCGCCAGCATGGGGGGAATCGCCCCAGGACGTCTTAAAGGGGGCTACACCTTC
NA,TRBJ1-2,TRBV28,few,CASDSRGAGGYTF,TGTGCCAGCGACTCTCGAGGGGCGGGCGGCTACACCTTC
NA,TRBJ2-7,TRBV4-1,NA,CASSPTLGDYEQYF,TGCGCCAGCAGTCCAACTCTGGGGGACTACGAGCAGTACTTC
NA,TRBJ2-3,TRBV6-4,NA,CASRPTEAATDTQYF,TGTGCCAGCCGACCCACCGAGGCGGCTACAGATACGCAGTATTTT
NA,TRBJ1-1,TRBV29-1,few,CSTDTGTRNTEAFF,TGCAGCACAGACACCGGGACAAGGAACACTGAAGCTTTCTTT
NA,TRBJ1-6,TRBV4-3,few,CASSQDLQAHKPPLHF,TGCGCCAGCAGCCAAGATTTACAGGCCCATAAGCCACCCCTCCACTTT
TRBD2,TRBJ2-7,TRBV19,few,CASSMGEGPYEQYF,TGTGCCAGTAGTATGGGGGAGGGGCCCTACGAGCAGTACTTC
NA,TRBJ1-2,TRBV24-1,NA,CATSDSGLGAQGYTF,TGTGCCACCAGTGATAGTGGTCTGGGAGCACAAGGCTACACCTTC
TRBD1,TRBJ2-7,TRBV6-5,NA,CASSRTGTETYEQYF,TGTGCCAGCAGTCGGACCGGGACAGAGACCTACGAGCAGTACTTC
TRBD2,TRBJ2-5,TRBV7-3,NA,CASSPLAGGLSEETQYF,TGTGCCAGCAGCCCACTAGCGGGGGGGCTTAGTGAAGAGACCCAGTACTTC